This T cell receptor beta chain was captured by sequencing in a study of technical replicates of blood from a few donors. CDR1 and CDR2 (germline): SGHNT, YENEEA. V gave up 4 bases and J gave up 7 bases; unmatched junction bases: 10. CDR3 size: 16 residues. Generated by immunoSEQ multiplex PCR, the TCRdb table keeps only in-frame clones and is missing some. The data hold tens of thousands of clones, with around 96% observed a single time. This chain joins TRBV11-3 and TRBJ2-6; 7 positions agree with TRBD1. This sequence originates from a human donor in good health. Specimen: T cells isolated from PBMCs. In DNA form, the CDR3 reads TGTGCCAGCAGCTGGGCACAGGGGACCGAAGCCAACGTCCTGACTTTC. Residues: CASSWAQGTEANVLTF. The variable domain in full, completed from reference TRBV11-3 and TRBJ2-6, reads EAGVVQSPRYKIIEKKQPVAFWCNPISGHNTLYWYLQNLGQGPELLIRYENEEAVDDSQLPKDRFSAERLKGVDSTLKIQPAELGDSAVYLCASSWAQGTEANVLTFGAGSRLTVL.